Listed below are T cell receptor beta chains from one sample, sequenced in a study of cytomegalovirus exposure and HLA in healthy donors. Libraries were prepared by immunoSEQ multiplex PCR; TCRdb keeps only in-frame clonotypes and omits some of them. There are some 98,000 clones in the sample; roughly three quarters occur only once, and about 1.5% lies in the top ten. Sample: PBMCs. The receptors stem from a man aged 40-50 years in good health and CMV-seronegative. Each CDR3 is given with its conserved first and last residue. Fields, in order: D gene, V gene, J gene, clone size, CDR3 protein, CDR3 DNA. The D gene is left open where the match is weak. Expanded clones are given a class, and other clones once, few, many or no size at all.

d_call: TRBD1
v_call: TRBV5-4
j_call: TRBJ2-7
clone_size: .
cdr3_aa: CASSFGTVPYEQYF
cdr3_nt: TGTGCCAGCAGCTTCGGGACAGTGCCCTACGAGCAGTACTTC

d_call: .
v_call: TRBV6-1
j_call: TRBJ2-3
clone_size: .
cdr3_aa: CASSEARGGTQYF
cdr3_nt: TGTGCCAGCAGTGAAGCTAGAGGGGGTACGCAGTATTTT

d_call: TRBD1
v_call: TRBV5-4
j_call: TRBJ1-2
clone_size: .
cdr3_aa: CASSLGSPGQAIYGYTF
cdr3_nt: TGTGCCAGCAGCTTGGGCTCCCCGGGACAGGCGATCTATGGCTACACCTTC

d_call: .
v_call: TRBV7-3
j_call: TRBJ2-6
clone_size: once
cdr3_aa: CASTLQSSGANVLTF
cdr3_nt: TGTGCCAGCACTTTACAGAGCTCTGGGGCCAACGTCCTGACTTTC

d_call: TRBD2
v_call: TRBV19
j_call: TRBJ2-3
clone_size: .
cdr3_aa: CASSTRGGTGDTQYF
cdr3_nt: TGTGCCAGTAGTACCCGCGGGGGGACGGGGGATACGCAGTATTTT

d_call: TRBD2
v_call: TRBV7-3
j_call: TRBJ2-3
clone_size: few
cdr3_aa: CASSMGTSGITDTQYF
cdr3_nt: TGTGCCAGCAGCATGGGGACTAGCGGAATCACAGATACGCAGTATTTT

d_call: .
v_call: TRBV7-9
j_call: TRBJ1-2
clone_size: .
cdr3_aa: CAIYTMLYGYTF
cdr3_nt: TGTGCCATATACACCATGCTCTATGGCTACACCTTC

d_call: TRBD2
v_call: TRBV29-1
j_call: TRBJ2-3
clone_size: .
cdr3_aa: CSVVLAGGSTDTQYF
cdr3_nt: TGCAGCGTTGTTCTAGCGGGGGGAAGCACAGATACGCAGTATTTT

d_call: TRBD1
v_call: TRBV5-1
j_call: TRBJ1-1
clone_size: .
cdr3_aa: CASSRQGTEAFF
cdr3_nt: TGCGCCAGCAGCCGACAGGGTACTGAAGCTTTCTTT

d_call: TRBD1
v_call: TRBV6-1
j_call: TRBJ1-3
clone_size: .
cdr3_aa: CASITGDAGNTIYF
cdr3_nt: TGTGCCAGCATAACAGGGGACGCTGGAAACACCATATATTTT

d_call: TRBD1
v_call: TRBV7-9
j_call: TRBJ1-1
clone_size: .
cdr3_aa: CASSLGQGARAFF
cdr3_nt: TGTGCCAGCAGCTTAGGACAGGGGGCGCGGGCTTTCTTT

d_call: .
v_call: TRBV5-1
j_call: TRBJ1-1
clone_size: .
cdr3_aa: CASSLPGSGTEAFF
cdr3_nt: TGCGCCAGCAGCCTTCCGGGGTCGGGGACTGAAGCTTTCTTT

d_call: .
v_call: TRBV11-2
j_call: TRBJ1-6
clone_size: .
cdr3_aa: CASSFGHTEGALHF
cdr3_nt: TGTGCCAGCAGCTTCGGACATACTGAAGGCGCCCTCCACTTT

d_call: .
v_call: TRBV7-8
j_call: TRBJ1-4
clone_size: .
cdr3_aa: CASKDLINEKLFF
cdr3_nt: TGTGCCAGCAAGGACTTGATTAATGAAAAACTGTTTTTT

d_call: .
v_call: TRBV10-1
j_call: TRBJ1-1
clone_size: .
cdr3_aa: CASRFSEAFF
cdr3_nt: TGCGCCAGCAGATTTTCGGAGGCTTTCTTT

d_call: TRBD1
v_call: TRBV4-1
j_call: TRBJ2-7
clone_size: .
cdr3_aa: CASSQDSQGVYEQYF
cdr3_nt: TGCGCCAGCAGCCAAGATTCACAGGGGGTGTACGAGCAGTACTTC

d_call: TRBD1
v_call: TRBV13
j_call: TRBJ2-1
clone_size: .
cdr3_aa: CASSPRTGLMKTDNEQFF
cdr3_nt: TGTGCCAGCAGCCCCCGGACAGGATTAATGAAAACTGACAATGAGCAGTTCTTC

d_call: .
v_call: TRBV6-5
j_call: TRBJ2-2
clone_size: .
cdr3_aa: CASSFGLPSTGELFF
cdr3_nt: TGTGCCAGCAGTTTCGGACTGCCGAGCACCGGGGAGCTGTTTTTT

d_call: .
v_call: TRBV27
j_call: TRBJ1-3
clone_size: few
cdr3_aa: CASRKQGTGNTIYF
cdr3_nt: TGTGCCAGCAGAAAACAGGGAACTGGAAACACCATATATTTT

d_call: .
v_call: TRBV6-4
j_call: TRBJ2-3
clone_size: .
cdr3_aa: CASSVLGTDTQYF
cdr3_nt: TGTGCCAGCAGCGTACTAGGGACAGATACGCAGTATTTT

d_call: .
v_call: TRBV27
j_call: TRBJ1-2
clone_size: .
cdr3_aa: CASSPRTENYGYTF
cdr3_nt: TGTGCCAGCAGTCCACGGACAGAGAACTATGGCTACACCTTC

d_call: .
v_call: TRBV12-5
j_call: TRBJ2-2
clone_size: .
cdr3_aa: CASAKTGITGELFF
cdr3_nt: TGTGCTAGTGCCAAAACAGGGATCACCGGGGAGCTGTTTTTT

d_call: TRBD1
v_call: TRBV11-2
j_call: TRBJ2-5
clone_size: .
cdr3_aa: CASSHLRDRGRFGAKGQYF
cdr3_nt: TGTGCCAGCAGCCACCTCCGGGACAGGGGGCGATTTGGGGCAAAGGGCCAGTACTTC

d_call: .
v_call: TRBV19
j_call: TRBJ1-1
clone_size: .
cdr3_aa: CASSIRGDTEAFF
cdr3_nt: TGTGCCAGTAGTATTCGCGGGGACACTGAAGCTTTCTTT

d_call: TRBD1
v_call: TRBV30
j_call: TRBJ2-2
clone_size: .
cdr3_aa: CAWSAQGAGELFF
cdr3_nt: TGTGCCTGGAGTGCCCAGGGGGCCGGGGAGCTGTTTTTT

d_call: TRBD1
v_call: TRBV18
j_call: TRBJ1-2
clone_size: .
cdr3_aa: CASSLGTALYGYTF
cdr3_nt: TGTGCCAGCTCACTGGGGACAGCTCTCTATGGCTACACCTTC

d_call: TRBD1
v_call: TRBV7-2
j_call: TRBJ2-7
clone_size: .
cdr3_aa: CASSTSGTAYEQYF
cdr3_nt: TGTGCCAGCAGCACGTCCGGGACAGCCTACGAGCAGTACTTC

d_call: .
v_call: TRBV10-2
j_call: TRBJ1-2
clone_size: .
cdr3_aa: CATWANGGYTF
cdr3_nt: TGCGCCACCTGGGCTAACGGAGGCTACACCTTC

d_call: TRBD2
v_call: TRBV7-2
j_call: TRBJ2-7
clone_size: .
cdr3_aa: CASSILAGGLSEQYF
cdr3_nt: TGTGCCAGCAGCATTTTAGCGGGGGGGCTAAGTGAGCAGTACTTC

d_call: .
v_call: TRBV27
j_call: TRBJ2-7
clone_size: .
cdr3_aa: CASSSRQAKGYEQYF
cdr3_nt: TGTGCCAGCAGTTCCCGACAGGCCAAGGGTTACGAGCAGTACTTC

d_call: .
v_call: TRBV6-1
j_call: TRBJ1-2
clone_size: .
cdr3_aa: CASSEAGRLSYTF
cdr3_nt: TGTGCCAGCAGTGAGGCGGGTCGGCTCAGCTACACCTTC

d_call: .
v_call: TRBV7-8
j_call: TRBJ1-2
clone_size: .
cdr3_aa: CASSKDSFNYGYTF
cdr3_nt: TGTGCCAGCAGCAAGGACAGCTTTAACTATGGCTACACCTTC

d_call: .
v_call: TRBV19
j_call: TRBJ1-3
clone_size: .
cdr3_aa: CASSIAGGNTIYF
cdr3_nt: TGTGCCAGTAGTATAGCTGGCGGAAACACCATATATTTT

d_call: .
v_call: TRBV6-5
j_call: TRBJ2-2
clone_size: .
cdr3_aa: CASSYGTGNTGELFF
cdr3_nt: TGTGCCAGCAGTTACGGAACGGGGAACACCGGGGAGCTGTTTTTT

d_call: TRBD1
v_call: TRBV18
j_call: TRBJ2-2
clone_size: .
cdr3_aa: CASSPGTGTGLTGELFF
cdr3_nt: TGTGCCAGCTCACCAGGAACCGGGACAGGGTTGACCGGGGAGCTGTTTTTT

d_call: TRBD1
v_call: TRBV5-1
j_call: TRBJ2-1
clone_size: .
cdr3_aa: CASSLGGTGAYNEQFF
cdr3_nt: TGCGCCAGCAGCTTGGGGGGGACAGGGGCCTACAATGAGCAGTTCTTC

d_call: .
v_call: TRBV7-2
j_call: TRBJ2-7
clone_size: .
cdr3_aa: CASSLVRGTYEQYF
cdr3_nt: TGTGCCAGCAGCTTAGTACGGGGTACCTACGAGCAGTACTTC

d_call: .
v_call: TRBV20-1
j_call: TRBJ2-1
clone_size: once
cdr3_aa: CSASPVNEQFF
cdr3_nt: TGCAGTGCTAGCCCGGTCAATGAGCAGTTCTTC

d_call: .
v_call: TRBV6-5
j_call: TRBJ2-7
clone_size: .
cdr3_aa: CASSRGQNSYEQYF
cdr3_nt: TGTGCCAGCAGTCGAGGACAGAACTCCTACGAGCAGTACTTC

d_call: TRBD1
v_call: TRBV7-8
j_call: TRBJ2-5
clone_size: .
cdr3_aa: CASSLGTLTGAETQYF
cdr3_nt: TGTGCCAGCAGCTTAGGCACCCTGACAGGGGCAGAGACCCAGTACTTC

d_call: TRBD1
v_call: TRBV11-2
j_call: TRBJ1-3
clone_size: .
cdr3_aa: CASRSHGQGNTDSGNTIYF
cdr3_nt: TGTGCCAGCAGGTCTCATGGACAGGGAAACACTGACTCTGGAAACACCATATATTTT

d_call: .
v_call: TRBV2
j_call: TRBJ1-2
clone_size: once
cdr3_aa: CASSDPGYTF
cdr3_nt: TGTGCCAGCAGTGACCCGGGCTACACCTTC

d_call: .
v_call: TRBV4-2
j_call: TRBJ2-5
clone_size: .
cdr3_aa: CASSQEITRWQETQYF
cdr3_nt: TGTGCCAGCAGCCAAGAAATAACTAGGTGGCAAGAGACCCAGTACTTC

d_call: .
v_call: TRBV4-2
j_call: TRBJ2-3
clone_size: few
cdr3_aa: CASSQDGTDTQYF
cdr3_nt: TGTGCCAGCAGCCAAGACGGCACAGATACGCAGTATTTT

d_call: .
v_call: TRBV18
j_call: TRBJ1-5
clone_size: once
cdr3_aa: CASSPPGQGRQPQHF
cdr3_nt: TGTGCCAGCTCACCACCGGGGCAGGGAAGGCAGCCCCAGCATTTT

d_call: .
v_call: TRBV19
j_call: TRBJ1-1
clone_size: few
cdr3_aa: CASSLPGTSAFF
cdr3_nt: TGTGCCAGCTCGCTCCCCGGGACATCAGCTTTCTTT

d_call: TRBD1
v_call: TRBV28
j_call: TRBJ1-2
clone_size: .
cdr3_aa: CASRSDQGTGTLGYTF
cdr3_nt: TGTGCCAGCAGATCAGACCAAGGGACAGGGACCTTAGGCTACACCTTC

d_call: .
v_call: TRBV7-9
j_call: TRBJ1-2
clone_size: .
cdr3_aa: CASSPSFPIETNYGYTF
cdr3_nt: TGTGCCAGCAGCCCAAGTTTCCCAATAGAAACTAACTATGGCTACACCTTC

d_call: TRBD1
v_call: TRBV27
j_call: TRBJ2-7
clone_size: .
cdr3_aa: CARRTGNSYEQYF
cdr3_nt: TGTGCCAGAAGGACAGGGAACTCCTACGAGCAGTACTTC

d_call: TRBD1
v_call: TRBV28
j_call: TRBJ1-4
clone_size: .
cdr3_aa: CASSTFGQGNEKLFF
cdr3_nt: TGTGCCAGCAGTACATTCGGACAGGGAAATGAAAAACTGTTTTTT

d_call: .
v_call: TRBV19
j_call: TRBJ1-4
clone_size: .
cdr3_aa: CASSIARVATNEKLFF
cdr3_nt: TGTGCCAGTAGTATAGCCAGGGTGGCAACTAATGAAAAACTGTTTTTT

d_call: .
v_call: TRBV5-1
j_call: TRBJ1-6
clone_size: .
cdr3_aa: CASSLGQYAQPLHF
cdr3_nt: TGCGCCAGCAGCTTGGGACAATACGCTCAACCCCTCCACTTT